The clone carrying this T cell receptor beta chain was seen many times. Its antigen remains unidentified. TCRB transcripts that were expressed got sequenced, as all of the isolated RNA had been reverse transcribed. Some clones are missing from TCRdb's copy, which holds only in-frame ones; the method was immunoSEQ multiplex PCR. The table includes some 120,000 clones, around 16% detected once. This entry comes from a study of beta chain features in type 1 diabetes. Study findings and constraints: Significant though moderate, a shortening of TCRB CDR3s appeared in all four CD4+ subsets of Type 1 diabetes patients.

Trimming removed 1 base at V and 9 bases at J, with 19 bases between. The CDR3 totals 15 residues. The germline V gene encodes CDR1 MGHRA and CDR2 YSYEKL. This clonotype originated in a man aged 18 to 35 with type 1 diabetes. The sample taken for sequencing was central memory CD4+ T cells from blood. This chain uses TRBV4-1 with TRBJ2-7, with D tentatively TRBD2 (6 bases). The CDR3 loop reads CASSQGLVGLGGQYF. The CDR3 coding sequence is TGCGCCAGCAGCCAAGGGCTGGTGGGATTGGGGGGGCAGTACTTC.